The rows below give T cell receptor beta chains drawn from one sample of a study of T cell responses to AZD1222 COVID-19 vaccine. TCRdb's copy holds only in-frame clones and misses some; the assay was immunoSEQ multiplex PCR. The sample consists of about 150,000 clones, 90% to 95% of them appearing once. The material was peripheral blood, obtained 28 days after the second AZD1222 dose. The receptors were gathered from an adult who received the AZD1222 COVID-19 vaccine. Both conserved end residues are part of each CDR3. The D gene is left open where the match is weak. Only some rows state a clone size, as once, few, many or a class for expanded clones.

TGTGCCAGCAGTACTAGCGGTACCTACGAGCAGTACTTC | CASSTSGTYEQYF | TRBJ2-7 | TRBD2 | TRBV6-6 | .
TGTGCCAGCAGTTTGAGGGAGGGTGGCACAGATACGCAGTATTTT | CASSLREGGTDTQYF | TRBJ2-3 | TRBD2 | TRBV6-2/TRBV6-3 | once
TGCGCCAGCAGCTTGGCAGGTATGAACACTGAAGCTTTCTTT | CASSLAGMNTEAFF | TRBJ1-1 | . | TRBV5-1 | .
TGTGCCAGCAGTGAAGGAAGGAGAACAGGGGCCTTGAACACTGAAGCTTTCTTT | CASSEGRRTGALNTEAFF | TRBJ1-1 | TRBD1 | TRBV6-1 | .
TGTGCCAGCAGTGAACGGGGGGGACAGAGCCTATCCTACGAGCAGTACTTC | CASSERGGQSLSYEQYF | TRBJ2-7 | . | TRBV6-1 | .
TGTGCCAGCAGTCTCGGACCCGGTGGTAATTCACCCCTCCACTTT | CASSLGPGGNSPLHF | TRBJ1-6 | . | TRBV6-2/TRBV6-3 | .
TGTGCCAGCAGCCGGGGTGCTAATGAAAAACTGTTTTTT | CASSRGANEKLFF | TRBJ1-4 | . | TRBV9 | once
TGTGCCAGCAGCTTAGCGAGTATGAGGGACGGACGCACAGATACGCAGTATTTT | CASSLASMRDGRTDTQYF | TRBJ2-3 | . | TRBV7-9 | .
TGTGCCAGCAGTGAACCGAGCCTGACAGGGGCCCTCTCCTATAATTCACCCCTCCACTTT | CASSEPSLTGALSYNSPLHF | TRBJ1-6 | TRBD1 | TRBV6-1 | .
TGTGCCAGCAGCCTTCGCAATCAGGGTATACAGCCCCAGCATTTT | CASSLRNQGIQPQHF | TRBJ1-5 | . | TRBV7-2 | .
TGCAGCGTTGTTTTCGGGGTGAACACTGAAGCTTTCTTT | CSVVFGVNTEAFF | TRBJ1-1 | . | TRBV29-1 | .
TGTGCCAGCAGCAAACTAGCGGGAGGTCTAGGCACAGATACGCAGTATTTT | CASSKLAGGLGTDTQYF | TRBJ2-3 | TRBD2 | TRBV7-2 | .
TGTGCCAGCAGTGAATCCACAGGGGGAGCTAATTCACCCCTCCACTTT | CASSESTGGANSPLHF | TRBJ1-6 | TRBD1 | TRBV2 | .
TGCAGCGTTGAAGGATGGGGTTGGGTGGGCACTGAAGCTTTCTTT | CSVEGWGWVGTEAFF | TRBJ1-1 | . | TRBV29-1 | .
TGTGCCAGCAGCTTGTCTTGGGCTGACCCGTACTTC | CASSLSWADPYF | TRBJ2-7 | . | TRBV5-6 | .
TGTGCCAGCAGTAAACTAGCGGGATTCGGCACCGGGGAGCTGTTTTTT | CASSKLAGFGTGELFF | TRBJ2-2 | TRBD2 | TRBV25-1 | .
TGTGCCAGCAGCGCCCCTAAGGACCTTCGAGGTGAAAAACTGTTTTTT | CASSAPKDLRGEKLFF | TRBJ1-4 | . | TRBV7-9 | .
TGTGCCAGCAGCGTAGGTGGAGCGGGGGCAGATACGCAGTATTTT | CASSVGGAGADTQYF | TRBJ2-3 | TRBD2 | TRBV9 | .
TGTGCCAGCAGTCCATGGACTGGCGAGGAGACCCAGTACTTC | CASSPWTGEETQYF | TRBJ2-5 | . | TRBV2 | .
TGTGCCAGCAGCCGAGGACTAGACGCCGGGGAGCTGTTTTTT | CASSRGLDAGELFF | TRBJ2-2 | TRBD2 | TRBV3-1/TRBV3-2 | .
TGTGCCATCAGCCGGGGACTAGCGGGAGGGAGCACAGATACGCAGTATTTT | CAISRGLAGGSTDTQYF | TRBJ2-3 | TRBD2 | TRBV10-3 | .
TGTGCCAGCAGCTTATCTGGGAGGCCGCCCTACGAGCAGTACTTC | CASSLSGRPPYEQYF | TRBJ2-7 | . | TRBV7-2 | .
TGTGCCAGCACCTCTCGGACAGGGGACCGTGATAACTATGGCTACACCTTC | CASTSRTGDRDNYGYTF | TRBJ1-2 | TRBD1 | TRBV27 | .
TGCGCCAGCAGCCAAGCGATCCGGGACAGGACCTCCTACGAGCAGTACTTC | CASSQAIRDRTSYEQYF | TRBJ2-7 | TRBD1 | TRBV4-1 | .
TGCGCCAGCAGCTCCCACAGGGGCCGCATGAACACTGAAGCTTTCTTT | CASSSHRGRMNTEAFF | TRBJ1-1 | TRBD1 | TRBV5-1 | once
TGTGCCAGCACCGAAGTCAGGGCTAGCTCTGGAAACACCATATATTTT | CASTEVRASSGNTIYF | TRBJ1-3 | . | TRBV5-6 | .
TGTGCCAGCAGTTATGGGCAGCTCGGCACTGAAGCTTTCTTT | CASSYGQLGTEAFF | TRBJ1-1 | . | TRBV6-5 | .
TGTGCCAGCAGTACAGACGGAATAATTAATTCACCCCTCCACTTT | CASSTDGIINSPLHF | TRBJ1-6 | . | TRBV2 | .
TGTGCCAGCGCTCCCGGACCGGCGTCCGGGGAGCTGTTTTTT | CASAPGPASGELFF | TRBJ2-2 | . | TRBV6-5 | .
TGTGCCACCTACGGACGGATCTATGGCTACACCTTC | CATYGRIYGYTF | TRBJ1-2 | . | TRBV6-5 | .
TGTGCCAGCAGCTTGCCTAGCGGGAGAACAACAGATACGCAGTATTTT | CASSLPSGRTTDTQYF | TRBJ2-3 | TRBD2 | TRBV5-4 | .
TGTGCCAGCAGAGCCGGAGGGGCCAAAAACATTCAGTACTTC | CASRAGGAKNIQYF | TRBJ2-4 | . | TRBV6-5 | .
TGTGCCAGCAGCCCCGCGGGGGGGGGCCGCTACGAGCAGTACTTC | CASSPAGGGRYEQYF | TRBJ2-7 | TRBD2 | TRBV3-1/TRBV3-2 | .
TGTGCCAGCAGTGAGGCGACGGACATTTGGGGCCAAGGTACGCAGTATTTT | CASSEATDIWGQGTQYF | TRBJ2-3 | . | TRBV2 | .
TGTGCCAGCAGCCCCGGGACAGGGGTTGGCTACACCTTC | CASSPGTGVGYTF | TRBJ1-2 | TRBD1 | TRBV7-3 | .
TGTGCCTGGAGTGTAAGTTTGGGCACAGATACGCAGTATTTT | CAWSVSLGTDTQYF | TRBJ2-3 | . | TRBV30 | .
TGTGCCAGCAGCTTTGGACTAGCGTCTCGGGGGCAGTTCTTC | CASSFGLASRGQFF | TRBJ2-1 | TRBD2 | TRBV7-2 | .
TGTGCCAGCAAGTCGCGCACAGATACGCAGTATTTT | CASKSRTDTQYF | TRBJ2-3 | . | TRBV11-3 | .
TGTGCCAGCAGCTCCTTGACAACTGAAAAACTGTTTTTT | CASSSLTTEKLFF | TRBJ1-4 | . | TRBV11-2 | .
TGTGCCAGCAGCTCGGGCCCAGGTGAAAAACTGTTTTTT | CASSSGPGEKLFF | TRBJ1-4 | . | TRBV11-3 | .
TGTGCCAGCAGCCCGACTAGCGGGCCTACCTACGAGCAGTACTTC | CASSPTSGPTYEQYF | TRBJ2-7 | TRBD2 | TRBV4-2 | few
TGTGCCAGCAGTCCGACAAGTCCATATAATTCACCCCTCCACTTT | CASSPTSPYNSPLHF | TRBJ1-6 | . | TRBV2 | once
TGTGCCAGCAGCCCACAGGGGGCCACTGAAGCTTTCTTT | CASSPQGATEAFF | TRBJ1-1 | TRBD1 | TRBV5-4 | once
TGTGCCACAAGGCGGGACAGGGCAGTAGAGACCCAGTACTTC | CATRRDRAVETQYF | TRBJ2-5 | TRBD1 | TRBV15 | .
TGTGCCAGCAGCGGCCGGGACTTTCAGCCGCCTAACTATGGCTACACCTTC | CASSGRDFQPPNYGYTF | TRBJ1-2 | . | TRBV7-9 | .
TGCAGCGTTGAAGGGCAGGGCCACGGCTACGAGCAGTACTTC | CSVEGQGHGYEQYF | TRBJ2-7 | . | TRBV29-1 | few